This T cell receptor beta chain was obtained from a study of early T cells in non-severe SARS-CoV-2 infection. Across the whole study: The sequenced material was bulk RNA from unsorted whole blood, and its chains were unpaired. Study outcomes and limitations: Matching results from VDJdb favored anti-spike CD8 responses, leaving private and CD4 specificities undetected.

Between the trimmed V and J ends, which lost 4 bases and 7 bases, there was a span of 15 bases. Per germline, CDR1 SQVTM and CDR2 ANQGSEA. This CDR3 is built from 13 residues. Individual cDNA molecules were tagged with unique molecular identifiers, the study reported. TCRdb processed the 5' RACE reads anew with MiXCR; each CDR3 protein has one entry. The sample shows about 77,000 distinct CDR3 sequences, about 16% of them seen only once. About this clonotype itself: Its antigen is undetermined.

The sample consisted of whole blood. The receptor was derived from an adult who was a healthcare worker with PCR-confirmed SARS-CoV-2 infection or an uninfected control (not recorded which). The chain has TRBV29-1 and TRBJ2-3, with D perhaps matching TRBD1 (5 bases). CDR3 region: CSVVSQGPHTQYF. The CDR3, as DNA: TGCAGCGTTGTGAGCCAGGGCCCCCATACGCAGTATTTT.